Below, 30 T cell receptor beta chains from the same sample are listed, as sequenced in a study of T-cell reconstitution after alpha-beta-depleted transplantation in children (dated by TCRdb to 2015 to 2016). According to the study, the label for this sample's treatment or condition signals: allogeneic hematopoietic cell transplantation with graft depleted of TCRalphabeta T cells and CD19 B cells. The library came from PCR. The sequencer was an Illumina HiSeq 2500. Molecular barcoding was employed in the preparation of TCR libraries, with unique molecular identifiers being used to normalize TCRbeta repertoire quantification. TCRdb reworked the public reads: Q25 trimming with fastp, MiXCR clone assembly, productive beta chains retained. Entries that share a CDR3 protein sequence are merged under the most common genes and DNA. Within this sample are roughly 490,000 distinct CDR3 sequences, with over 9.5% of them counted one time only. 14% of the sample comes from the top ten.

The material sequenced was PBMCs, mostly from graft donor cells, taken 180 days after TCRalphabeta/CD19-depleted stem cell transplant. The receptors were gathered from a female patient aged 2-9 years who had a stem cell transplant for aplastic anemia, so the T cells may come from the graft donor.

J is TRBJ2-3 and V is TRBV19; tentative D call: TRBD1 (5 bases). Germline assignment: CDR1 LNHDA and CDR2 SQIVND (reference sequence). Trimming pared 4 bases from V and 1 base from J, leaving 12 bases between. The CDR3 contains 15 residues. The CDR3 sequence: CASSTTGSRTDTQYF. In nucleotides, the CDR3 is TGTGCCAGTAGTACTACAGGTTCTCGCACAGATACGCAGTATTTT.

This clonotype was recorded a few times. The V and J genes are TRBV18 and TRBJ1-2, with a possible D match to TRBD1 (5 bases). The CDR3 runs 17 residues. From germline, CDR1 is KGHSH and CDR2 LQKENI. Trimming removed 3 bases from V and 5 bases from J, with 22 bases in between. The CDR3 region has the DNA TGTGCCAGCTCACCCGAGGGGCCCGTCCGACCTTTATATGGCTACACCTTC. Protein: CASSPEGPVRPLYGYTF.

DNA for the CDR3: TGTGCCACCAGTGATCCTCAGGGACAGGGGGCCAATGAGCAGTTCTTC. Amino acids: CATSDPQGQGANEQFF. The chain recombines TRBV24-1 with TRBJ2-1; 12 bases align to TRBD1. CDR3 length: 16 amino acids. Germline-derived CDR1 and CDR2 are KGHDR and SFDVKD. Unmatched junction bases numbered 5, after V lost 3 bases and J lost 6 bases.

This clonotype was detected a few times. The genes are TRBV11-2 and TRBJ2-3; 9 bases fit TRBD2. This CDR3 is built from 18 residues. Trimming took 4 bases from V and 0 from J; bases not matched to a gene: 11. In germline, CDR1 is SGHAT, CDR2 FQNNGV. The CDR3 nucleotides read TGTGCCAGCAGCTACGGGGACGGGACTAGCCGTAGCACAGATACGCAGTATTTT. It is translated as CASSYGDGTSRSTDTQYF.

This sequence joins TRBV2 and TRBJ2-5, with D tentatively TRBD2 (5 bases). Germline V gene sequence: CDR1 SNHLY, CDR2 FYNNEI. Trimming cost V 8 bases and J 2 bases, with 12 bases left between them. The CDR3 contains 13 residues. In nucleotides, the CDR3 is TGTGCCAGCTGCCCGGGGAGTCAAGAGACCCAGTACTTC. Protein sequence: CASCPGSQETQYF.

This clonotype was seen many times. The gene calls are TRBV30 and TRBJ2-1, with D tentatively TRBD1 or TRBD2 (5 bases each). This CDR3 has 16 residues. Trimming took 1 base from V and 2 from J, leaving 15 bases between them. CDR1 is GTSNPN and CDR2 is SVGIG in the germline V gene (reference sequence). The CDR3 bases are TGTGCCTGGAGTGACTTCGGGACGTCGACCTACAATGAGCAGTTCTTC. Amino acid sequence: CAWSDFGTSTYNEQFF. Full variable domain (remainder filled in from reference TRBV30 and TRBJ2-1): SQTIHQWPATLVQPVGSPLSLECTVEGTSNPNLYWYRQAAGRGLQLLFYSVGIGQISSEVPQNLSASRPQDRQFILSSKKLLLSDSGFYLCAWSDFGTSTYNEQFFGPGTRLTVL.

The J gene is TRBJ2-7, the V gene TRBV25-1; possibly TRBD1 for D (5 bases). CDR1 and CDR2 (germline): MGHDK, SYGVNS. CDR3 length equals 15 residues. The V and J ends lost 1 base and 2 bases respectively, with 12 bases between them. CDR3 sequence: CASSELWGKTYEQYV. CDR3 in DNA: TGTGCCAGCAGTGAATTATGGGGCAAGACCTACGAGCAGTACGTC.

This clonotype showed up just a few times. The chain links TRBV29-1 to TRBJ2-2, with 10 nucleotides matching TRBD2. This CDR3 contains 16 residues. Unmatched junction bases numbered 6, after V lost 5 bases and J lost 0 bases. Looked up from germline, CDR1 is SQVTM and CDR2 is ANQGSEA. The CDR3 region is CSVYPGLASNTGELFF. Written as DNA, the CDR3 is TGCAGCGTTTATCCGGGACTAGCGTCGAACACCGGGGAGCTGTTTTTT.

This clonotype was seen a handful of times. This sequence joins TRBV29-1 and TRBJ2-1; perhaps D is TRBD1 or TRBD2 (5 bases each). In germline, CDR1 is SQVTM, CDR2 ANQGSEA. Trimming pared 7 bases from V and 5 bases from J, leaving 18 bases between. The CDR3 contains 14 residues. CDR3 nucleotide sequence: TGCAGCGCAGCAGGGCAGCGGATCGACAATGAGCAGTTCTTC. It translates to CSAAGQRIDNEQFF.

This rearrangement joins TRBV11-2 to TRBJ2-6; tentatively, D is TRBD1 or TRBD2 (6 bases each). The germline V and J ends were trimmed by 0 bases and 0 bases, with 12 bases remaining between them. Per the germline V gene, CDR1 is SGHAT and CDR2 is FQNNGV. This CDR3 has 18 residues. In DNA, the CDR3 is TGTGCCAGCAGCTTAGATCCGGGGGCCCACTCTGGGGCCAACGTCCTGACTTTC. Encoded protein: CASSLDPGAHSGANVLTF.

This clonotype was seen a handful of times. The V and J genes are TRBV5-6 and TRBJ1-2, with TRBD1 as a possible D gene (5 bases). The V gene's germline CDR1 is SGHDT and CDR2 YYEEEE. Trimming stripped 5 bases from V and 6 bases from J, with 14 bases between. The CDR3 is 13 residues long. The CDR3 nucleotides read TGTGCCAGCAGGTTCAGGGAAATGAATGGCTACACCTTC. It translates to CASRFREMNGYTF.

The V gene is TRBV6-2 or TRBV6-3, the J gene TRBJ2-7, with D possibly matching TRBD2 (6 bases). Trimming took 5 bases from V and 7 from J, leaving 18 bases between them. The CDR3 runs to 14 residues. From germline, CDR1 is MNHEY and CDR2 SVGEGT. The CDR3 region is CASSPRGVEEEQYV. In nucleotides, the CDR3 is TGTGCCAGCAGTCCTCGCGGGGTCGAAGAAGAGCAGTACGTC.

This clonotype appeared a few times. The chain combines TRBV5-1 with TRBJ1-2; 7 bases map to TRBD1. Germline lookup yields CDR1 SGHRS and CDR2 YFSETQ. With V trimmed by 4 bases and J by 4 bases, 10 bases remained unmatched. This CDR3 has 15 residues. CDR3 nucleotides: TGCGCCAGCAGCCCTAACGGCGCAGGGGGCTATGGCTACACCTTC. Translated: CASSPNGAGGYGYTF.

The chain combines TRBV20-1 with TRBJ2-3; TRBD2 aligns across 7 bases. The V gene end was trimmed by 0 bases and the J gene end by 4 bases; junction bases not matched to a gene: 7. Germline V gene data show CDR1 as DFQATT and CDR2 as SNEGSKA (reference sequence). This CDR3 is built from 15 residues. The CDR3 DNA sequence: TGCAGTGCTAGAGATGGCGGGAGAGGCCCAGATACGCAGTATTTT. Amino acids: CSARDGGRGPDTQYF.

The sample holds many counts of this clonotype. The chain carries TRBV28 and TRBJ2-7; D might be TRBD2 (6 bases). CDR3 size: 13 residues. Trimming stripped 6 bases from V and 2 bases from J, with 11 bases between. Germline V gene data show CDR1 as MDHEN and CDR2 as SYDVKM. CDR3 region: CASRSRGTYEQYF. The CDR3 DNA is TGTGCCAGCAGATCGCGGGGCACCTACGAGCAGTACTTC.

The rearrangement links TRBV28 to TRBJ1-3, with no clear D. The CDR3 is made up of 15 amino acids. CDR1 and CDR2 from the germline V gene are MDHEN and SYDVKM. V was trimmed by 6 bases and J by 0 bases, leaving 12 bases between them. DNA for the CDR3: TGTGCCAGCAGGGACTTTCCTAACTCTGGAAACACCATATATTTT. This codes for CASRDFPNSGNTIYF.

The rearrangement links TRBV28 to TRBJ1-1, with TRBD1 as a possible D gene (6 bases). Germline lookup yields CDR1 MDHEN and CDR2 SYDVKM. The ends were cut back, 7 bases at V and 0 bases at J, with 12 bases in the middle. There are 14 residues in the CDR3. The CDR3 DNA sequence: TGTGCCAGCAAATCCACAGGGTTGAACACTGAAGCTTTCTTT. Protein product: CASKSTGLNTEAFF. Drawing the rest from reference TRBV28 and TRBJ1-1, the complete variable domain is DVKVTQSSRYLVKRTGEKVFLECVQDMDHENMFWYRQDPGLGLRLIYFSYDVKMKEKGDIPEGYSVSREKKERFSLILESASTNQTSMYLCASKSTGLNTEAFFGQGTRLTVV.

This clonotype has a handful of counts. The genes are TRBV28 and TRBJ1-1; 7 bases map to TRBD1. CDR3 length: 17 residues. With 5 bases clipped from V and 1 base from J, the junction kept 13 bases outside the gene matches. Germline V gives CDR1 MDHEN, CDR2 SYDVKM. This chain's CDR3 is CASSPQYRTGPNTEAFF. The CDR3 nucleotides are TGTGCCAGCAGTCCACAATATCGGACAGGCCCGAACACTGAAGCTTTCTTT.

This clonotype was seen only a few times. J is TRBJ2-3 and V is TRBV7-9; D is perhaps TRBD1 or TRBD2 (5 bases each). Germline CDR1 is SEHNR and CDR2 is FQNEAQ (reference sequence). With 5 bases removed from V and 0 bases from J, the gap between germline ends came to 15 bases. This CDR3 contains 16 residues. Written as DNA, the CDR3 is TGTGCCAGCAGCCTGACGGGACCAACTAGCACAGATACGCAGTATTTT. Translation: CASSLTGPTSTDTQYF. The whole variable domain, filled in from reference TRBV7-9 and TRBJ2-3, reads DTGVSQNPRHKITKRGQNVTFRCDPISEHNRLYWYRQTLGQGPEFLTYFQNEAQLEKSRLLSDRFSAERPKGSFSTLEIQRTEQGDSAMYLCASSLTGPTSTDTQYFGPGTRLTVL.

This clonotype was observed at least ten times. This sequence joins TRBV12-3 or TRBV12-4 and TRBJ1-4, with TRBD1 as a possible D gene (5 bases). CDR3 length equals 11 residues. The V end lost 7 bases, the J end lost 10 bases, and 10 bases lay between the germline ends. The CDR3 nucleotides are TGTGCCAGCAAACTAGGGACAAAACTGTTTTTT. Translated, it gives CASKLGTKLFF.

This clonotype was found a few times. The gene calls are TRBV6-1 and TRBJ2-1; TRBD2 matches at 7 bases. V dropped 4 bases and J dropped 2; count of bases not matched to a gene: 8. Germline V gene data show CDR1 as MNHNS and CDR2 as SASEGT. The CDR3 has 16 residues. This chain's CDR3 is CASSARDYMPYNEQFF. Here the CDR3 DNA reads TGTGCCAGCAGTGCCCGGGACTACATGCCCTACAATGAGCAGTTCTTC.

This clonotype was counted only a few times. At one end the junction does not follow the germline gene, possibly because of a read error. The chain links TRBV15 to TRBJ2-4, with D hard to call. The germline V gene encodes CDR1 LNHNV and CDR2 YYDKDF (reference sequence). The CDR3 totals 11 residues. The CDR3 DNA reads as TGTGCCACCAGCAGAGTGACCTTACGGGTCTTC. Translated: CATSRVTLRVF.

This clonotype has at least ten counts. The J gene is TRBJ2-1, the V gene TRBV29-1; D might be TRBD1 or TRBD2, each matching 5 bases. This CDR3 contains 14 residues. Per germline, CDR1 SQVTM and CDR2 ANQGSEA. V was trimmed by 6 bases and J by 0 bases, leaving 12 bases between them. Here the CDR3 reads CSVAKGSSYNEQFF. In DNA form, the CDR3 reads TGCAGCGTAGCCAAGGGGAGCTCCTACAATGAGCAGTTCTTC.

This clonotype was seen a handful of times. The genes are TRBV27 and TRBJ2-1, with a tentative D call TRBD2 (7 bases). V was pared by 7 bases and J by 7 bases, with 20 bases between. The CDR3 is 15 residues long. Germline V gene sequence: CDR1 MNHEY, CDR2 SMNVEV (reference sequence). This CDR3 reads CASNRGAGLANEQFF. CDR3 nucleotides: TGTGCCAGCAACCGGGGGGCTGGGCTCGCGAATGAGCAGTTCTTC.

This clonotype showed up many times. The chain couples TRBV29-1 to TRBJ2-7; D unclear. This CDR3 is built from 12 residues. The ends were cut back, 2 bases at V and 2 bases at J, with 7 bases in the middle. Per germline, CDR1 SQVTM and CDR2 ANQGSEA. CDR3 DNA sequence: TGCAGCGTTGAAACTGATCCCTACGAGCAGTACTTC. It yields the protein CSVETDPYEQYF.

This clonotype occurred a few times. The CDR3 reads CATNQGFGNQPQHF. CDR3 bases: TGTGCCACCAATCAGGGGTTTGGCAATCAGCCCCAGCATTTT. This chain links TRBV19 with TRBJ1-5, with D perhaps TRBD1 (6 bases). There are 14 residues in the CDR3. Germline V gene data show CDR1 as LNHDA and CDR2 as SQIVND (reference sequence). Trimming removed 10 bases from V and 2 bases from J, with 15 bases in between.

This chain links TRBV20-1 with TRBJ2-7; 10 nucleotides align to TRBD1. From germline, CDR1 is DFQATT and CDR2 SNEGSKA (reference sequence). Unmatched junction bases numbered 5, after V lost 3 bases and J lost 3 bases. The CDR3 extends over 14 amino acids. CDR3 coding DNA: TGCAGTGCTAGCGCCCGGGACAGGGGCTACGAGCAGTACTTC. Protein: CSASARDRGYEQYF.

This clonotype was observed a few times. The V call is TRBV7-2, the J call TRBJ2-3, with 14 positions matching TRBD2. From germline, CDR1 is SGHTA and CDR2 FQGNSA. The CDR3 runs 16 residues. Losses at the gene ends were 2 bases for V and 8 bases for J; bases not matched to a gene: 6. The DNA of the CDR3 is TGTGCCAGCAGCTTATTGGGGACTAGCGGGAGTGTTACGCAGTATTTT. Protein product: CASSLLGTSGSVTQYF.

The rearrangement joins TRBV20-1 to TRBJ2-1; D perhaps matches TRBD2 (5 bases). The germline gives CDR1 DFQATT, CDR2 SNEGSKA (reference sequence). This CDR3 contains 16 residues. This CDR3 is CCARVSAGSSYNEQFF. As DNA, the CDR3 is TGCTGCGCTAGAGTTTCGGCGGGTAGCTCCTACAATGAGCAGTTCTTC.

This clonotype was counted between two and nine times. V usage is TRBV6-5 and J usage is TRBJ2-7; 9 bases line up with TRBD1. The CDR3 length is 15 residues. V was pared by 4 bases and J by 0 bases, with 4 bases of the junction left unmatched. CDR1 MNHEY and CDR2 SVGAGI come from the germline V gene. Here the CDR3 DNA reads TGTGCCAGCAGTTCCGGACAGGGGAGCTCCTACGAGCAGTACGTC. Its translation: CASSSGQGSSYEQYV.